This section outlines one T cell receptor beta chain sequence together with its context. Its cognate antigen is unknown. J gave up 4 bases and V 10 bases, and 13 bases lay outside the gene matches. Germline V gives CDR1 WNHNN, CDR2 SYGVQD (reference sequence). CDR3 length: 15 amino acids. This record comes from a study of T cell clonotyping in hematopoietic cell transplantation. This table comes from immunoSEQ multiplex PCR, and its TCRdb copy is limited to in-frame clones, with some not included. The sample lists 15,000 to 20,000 clones, 85% to 95% seen once, with 5% to 6% in the top ten. Study findings and constraints: After transplant, recipient diversity fell while pathologically expanded clonotypes grew through day 180.

This receptor was obtained from a man aged 35-49 years in good health. Some clones in this sample may be carry-over from other donors' samples. Sequenced sample: peripheral blood mononuclear cells. This chain links TRBV10-1 with TRBJ2-7, with 10 bases that match TRBD1. The CDR3 coding sequence is TGCGCCAAACCGAACCGGGACAGGGGAATTTACGAGCAGTACTTC. Amino acids: CAKPNRDRGIYEQYF.